This entry lists 27 T cell receptor beta chains sequenced from one sample in a study of blood T cell repertoires in COVID-19. The table came from immunoSEQ multiplex PCR; TCRdb's copy has only in-frame clones and leaves some out. The table has 100,000 to 150,000 clones, about 70% seen once; the top ten hold less than 2.5%. The specimen sequenced was peripheral blood. These receptors all come from a woman in her 70s with acute or convalescent COVID-19.

This sequence joins TRBV10-3 and TRBJ1-4, with 8 bases that match TRBD1. This CDR3 has 15 amino acids. J was trimmed by 4 bases and V by 6 bases; bases with no gene match: 7. Germline V CDR1 and CDR2: ENHRY, SYGVKD. DNA of the CDR3: TGTGCCATCAGCGGGGACAGGAGGTTTAATGAAAAACTGTTTTTT. Its protein is CAISGDRRFNEKLFF.

This chain joins TRBV6-2 or TRBV6-3 and TRBJ2-3, with 12 bases identical to TRBD2. The CDR3 is 17 amino acids. Germline V gives CDR1 MNHEY, CDR2 SVGEGT. With 6 bases clipped from V and 8 bases from J, the junction kept 15 bases outside the gene matches. The DNA of the CDR3 is TGTGCCAGCAGCCTCGGGACTAGCGGGCTCCTCCGGGGTACGCAGTATTTT. It yields the protein CASSLGTSGLLRGTQYF.

J is TRBJ1-5 and V is TRBV6-5, with D uncertain. The CDR3 sequence is 13 residues long. V lost 8 bases and J lost 1, with 9 bases in between. Germline CDR1 reads MNHEY; CDR2 reads SVGAGI. The CDR3 nucleotides read TGTGCCAGCCGAGCGAGGAGCAATCAGCCCCAGCATTTT. Its protein is CASRARSNQPQHF.

The J gene is TRBJ1-2, the V gene TRBV5-4; D gene unclear. CDR3 length: 13 residues. Trimming removed 4 bases at V and 3 bases at J, with 10 bases between. Looked up from germline, CDR1 is SGHNT and CDR2 is YYREEE (reference sequence). CDR3 protein: CASSEDSDYGYTF. For the CDR3, the DNA is TGTGCCAGCAGCGAAGACTCGGACTATGGCTACACCTTC.

The chain combines TRBV6-2 or TRBV6-3 with TRBJ2-1; 9 bases fit TRBD1. CDR3 size: 15 residues. Per germline, CDR1 MNHEY and CDR2 SVGEGT. The V and J ends lost 4 bases and 8 bases, in that order; junction bases with no gene match: 9. Written as DNA, the CDR3 is TGTGCCAGCAGTTGGCCGGACAGGGGCAGGGATGAGCAGTTCTTC. Translating gives CASSWPDRGRDEQFF.

The rearrangement links TRBV7-8 to TRBJ1-6; D may be TRBD1 (6 bases). The V gene lost 2 bases and the J gene lost 10 bases, with 9 bases spanning the gap. The CDR3 covers 13 residues. Per the germline V gene, CDR1 is SGHVS and CDR2 is FQNEAQ. In nucleotides, the CDR3 is TGTGCCAGCAGCTTAAACAGGGAGTCACCCCTCCACTTT. It yields the protein CASSLNRESPLHF.

V and J are TRBV5-6 and TRBJ2-2; D remains ambiguous. The CDR3 is 11 amino acids. Germline V gives CDR1 SGHDT, CDR2 YYEEEE. With 4 bases removed from V and 6 bases from J, the gap between germline ends came to 4 bases. The CDR3 bases are TGTGCCAGCAGCATATCCGGGGAGCTGTTTTTT. Translating gives CASSISGELFF.

The V gene is TRBV10-3, the J gene TRBJ1-1; D remains ambiguous. Germline assignment: CDR1 ENHRY and CDR2 SYGVKD. This CDR3 has 14 residues. The germline V and J ends were trimmed by 3 bases and 7 bases, with 15 bases remaining between them. This CDR3 reads CAISDRGRANEAFF. For the CDR3, the DNA is TGTGCCATCAGTGATAGAGGGAGGGCTAATGAAGCTTTCTTT.

The rearrangement joins TRBV12-3 or TRBV12-4 to TRBJ1-6, with 7 bases aligning to TRBD1. The CDR3 has 13 residues. V shed 6 bases, J shed 7 bases, and the junction held 3 bases outside the gene matches. The CDR3 here is CASRGTVNSPLHF. DNA for the CDR3: TGTGCCAGCAGGGGGACAGTGAATTCACCCCTCCACTTT.

In this sample, this clone turned up many times. The chain links TRBV5-4 to TRBJ1-6; 7 bases align to TRBD1. Germline values: CDR1 SGHNT, CDR2 YYREEE (reference sequence). The CDR3 is made up of 15 amino acids. With 1 base clipped from V and 7 bases from J, the junction kept 5 bases outside the gene matches. DNA of the CDR3: TGTGCCAGCAGCTTGCCCGGGACAGAAAATTCACCCCTCCACTTT. Encoded protein: CASSLPGTENSPLHF.

This clone showed up just a few times. The rearrangement links TRBV4-3 to TRBJ2-1; 8 positions agree with TRBD2. The CDR3 loop spans 16 amino acids. Germline CDR1 reads LGHNA; CDR2 reads YSLEER. Unmatched junction bases numbered 3, after V lost 2 bases and J lost 0 bases. The CDR3, as DNA: TGCGCCAGCAGCCAACAGGGGACTAGCTCCTACAATGAGCAGTTCTTC. This sequence encodes CASSQQGTSSYNEQFF.

V usage is TRBV29-1 and J usage is TRBJ1-1; possibly TRBD1 for D (6 bases). V lost 6 bases, J lost 0 bases, and 14 bases lay in between. The germline V gene has CDR1 SQVTM and CDR2 ANQGSEA. The CDR3 runs 14 residues. CDR3 nucleotide sequence: TGCAGCGTCGCCACCCAGGGGATGAACACTGAAGCTTTCTTT. It specifies CSVATQGMNTEAFF.

This chain uses TRBV12-3 or TRBV12-4 with TRBJ1-1; a possible D gene is TRBD1 (5 bases). Trimming left V 1 base short and J 3 bases short, with 6 bases between. The CDR3 has 13 residues. The CDR3 protein is CASSLGQYTEAFF. The CDR3 coding sequence is TGTGCCAGCAGTTTAGGACAGTACACTGAAGCTTTCTTT.

V is TRBV9 and J is TRBJ1-1, with a tentative D call TRBD1 (6 bases). In germline, CDR1 is SGDLS, CDR2 YYNGEE. The CDR3 is 14 amino acids. V was shortened by 0 bases and J by 4 bases, with 10 bases between the two germline ends. Here the CDR3 reads CASSVGQAFTEAFF. DNA of the CDR3: TGTGCCAGCAGCGTAGGACAGGCGTTCACTGAAGCTTTCTTT. The full variable domain, completed using reference TRBV9 and TRBJ1-1, is DSGVTQTPKHLITATGQRVTLRCSPRSGDLSVYWYQQSLDQGLQFLIQYYNGEERAKGNILERFSAQQFPDLHSELNLSSLELGDSALYFCASSVGQAFTEAFFGQGTRLTVV.

This chain links TRBV5-6 with TRBJ1-2; D possibly corresponds to TRBD1 (6 bases). The V gene's germline CDR1 is SGHDT and CDR2 YYEEEE. The V and J ends lost 6 bases and 7 bases respectively, with 19 bases between them. The CDR3 is 14 residues long. CDR3 sequence reads: CASTVGAGVRGYTF. CDR3 bases: TGTGCCAGCACGGTAGGGGCAGGGGTACGTGGCTACACCTTC.

J is TRBJ2-1 and V is TRBV19; D not certain. The CDR3 loop spans 16 amino acids. Germline assignment: CDR1 LNHDA and CDR2 SQIVND (reference sequence). V gave up 2 bases and J gave up 0 bases, with 11 bases separating them. The chain's CDR3 is CASSISEMSSYNEQFF. CDR3 nucleotide sequence: TGTGCCAGTAGTATAAGTGAAATGAGCTCCTACAATGAGCAGTTCTTC.

This chain links TRBV6-2 or TRBV6-3 with TRBJ1-2, with TRBD1 as a possible D gene (6 bases). The length of the CDR3 is 15 residues. The V gene lost 1 base and the J gene lost 0 bases, with 9 bases spanning the gap. Germline CDR1 and CDR2: MNHEY and SVGEGT. The CDR3 DNA follows: TGTGCCAGCAGTTACTTAGGGGGTCCTAACTATGGCTACACCTTC. Amino acids: CASSYLGGPNYGYTF.

The chain employs TRBV4-1 and TRBJ1-2; D is unclear. The V end was cut by 0 bases, the J end by 0 bases, with 8 bases between. The CDR3 spans 15 residues. In germline, CDR1 is MGHRA, CDR2 YSYEKL. The CDR3 nucleotides are TGCGCCAGCAGCCAAGACTGGGCTTCTAACTATGGCTACACCTTC. It encodes CASSQDWASNYGYTF.

The V and J genes are TRBV4-1 and TRBJ2-7, with 7 bases fitting TRBD2. Trimming took 1 base from V and 6 from J; bases not matched to a gene: 15. CDR1 MGHRA and CDR2 YSYEKL come from the germline V gene. The CDR3 runs to 17 residues. CDR3 amino acids: CASSQVDMGMGRGEQYF. The CDR3 DNA sequence: TGCGCCAGCAGCCAAGTAGATATGGGAATGGGGAGGGGCGAGCAGTACTTC.

This chain connects TRBV10-3 to TRBJ2-7, with TRBD1 identical over 9 bases. Germline CDR1 ENHRY, CDR2 SYGVKD. The V segment lost 6 bases and the J segment 1 base; nucleotides outside the gene matches: 10. The CDR3 runs to 16 residues. The CDR3 region is CAIRGTGTGSSYEQYF. For the CDR3, the DNA is TGTGCCATCAGAGGGACCGGGACAGGGAGTTCCTACGAGCAGTACTTC.

The chain links TRBV7-9 to TRBJ1-2; D ambiguous. V gave up 1 base and J gave up 8 bases, with 11 bases separating them. Germline lookup yields CDR1 SEHNR and CDR2 FQNEAQ (reference sequence). The CDR3 is made up of 13 amino acids. The CDR3 region has the DNA TGTGCCAGCAGCTTAGGAGAAAAAAGAGGCTACACCTTC. Translated: CASSLGEKRGYTF.

CDR3 in amino acids: CASSLDDRVPYEQYF. The DNA of the CDR3 is TGTGCCAGCAGCTTAGATGACAGGGTGCCCTACGAGCAGTACTTC. This chain uses TRBV7-2 with TRBJ2-7; 7 nucleotides agree with TRBD1. Per germline, CDR1 SGHTA and CDR2 FQGNSA. The CDR3 sequence is 15 residues long. V was pared by 1 base and J by 2 bases, with 5 bases of the junction left unmatched.

This clone was detected a few times. This chain links TRBV19 with TRBJ2-7, with D maybe TRBD2 (5 bases). V shed 5 bases and J shed 5 bases, with 22 bases lying between them. The CDR3 has 16 amino acids. CDR1 is LNHDA, CDR2 SQIVND, per germline (reference sequence). The CDR3 loop is CASSPGLSSHYDEQYF. CDR3 sequence (DNA): TGTGCCAGTAGTCCCGGACTTTCTTCCCACTACGACGAGCAGTACTTC.

The chain carries TRBV28 and TRBJ2-5, with D maybe TRBD2 (5 bases). Trimming removed 3 bases from V and 0 bases from J, with 11 bases in between. CDR1 is MDHEN and CDR2 is SYDVKM in the germline V gene. The CDR3 totals 15 residues. The CDR3 DNA reads TGTGCCAGCAGTTTTGAGAGCGGTTACCAAGAGACCCAGTACTTC. Translation: CASSFESGYQETQYF.

In this sample, this clone turned up a few times. V and J are TRBV6-5 and TRBJ1-1; D gene unclear. The germline gives CDR1 MNHEY, CDR2 SVGAGI. The CDR3 has 15 residues. Trimming took off 4 bases at V and 1 base at J, with 13 bases between the two ends. The CDR3 reads CASSSSAGRNTEAFF. As DNA, the CDR3 is TGTGCCAGCAGTTCCTCGGCGGGGAGGAACACTGAAGCTTTCTTT.

The J gene is TRBJ2-7, the V gene TRBV6-2 or TRBV6-3; 11 bases are shared with TRBD2. This CDR3 spans 15 amino acids. Germline V gene sequence: CDR1 MNHEY, CDR2 SVGEGT. V gave up 4 bases and J gave up 5 bases; unmatched junction bases: 7. CDR3 bases: TGTGCCAGCAGTTGGATGACTAGCGGGGCCCACGAGCAGTACTTC. Protein product: CASSWMTSGAHEQYF.

The chain couples TRBV11-2 to TRBJ2-7, with D maybe TRBD2 (6 bases). CDR1 is SGHAT and CDR2 is FQNNGV in the germline V gene. V gave up 0 bases and J gave up 3 bases, with 18 bases separating them. The CDR3 has 17 residues. Here the CDR3 DNA reads TGTGCCAGCAGCTTAGATCGGGGGAGCAGGGCAGGCTACGAGCAGTACTTC. Translation: CASSLDRGSRAGYEQYF.